These 21 T cell receptor beta chains were sequenced from one sample in a study of blood T cell repertoires in COVID-19. Sequenced by immunoSEQ multiplex PCR; TCRdb stores in-frame clones only, minus some. This sample has roughly 59,000 clones; more than 75% occur once, and the top ten carry roughly 12%. Sequencing was performed on peripheral blood. These receptor sequences come from a man at least 80 years old with acute or convalescent COVID-19.

This chain connects TRBV7-2 to TRBJ2-4, with TRBD1 matching over 9 bases. Per the germline V gene, CDR1 is SGHTA and CDR2 is FQGNSA. Trimming cost V 2 bases and J 6 bases; bases outside gene matches: 2. CDR3 length equals 14 residues. The CDR3 is CASSLKGQGNIQYF. The CDR3 DNA sequence: TGTGCCAGCAGCTTAAAGGGACAGGGAAACATTCAGTACTTC.

The chain carries TRBV6-1 and TRBJ1-2; the match to TRBD1 covers 7 bases. Losses at the gene ends were 3 bases for V and 3 bases for J; bases not matched to a gene: 7. CDR3 length: 15 residues. Germline assignment: CDR1 MNHNS and CDR2 SASEGT. The CDR3 sequence: CASSELVGTDYGYTF. The CDR3 region has the DNA TGTGCCAGCAGTGAGTTAGTCGGGACAGACTATGGCTACACCTTC.

This clone has only a few counts. J is TRBJ1-2 and V is TRBV30, with D unclear. The CDR3 consists of 18 residues. Per the germline V gene, CDR1 is GTSNPN and CDR2 is SVGIG (reference sequence). Trimming took 0 bases from V and 4 from J, leaving 24 bases between them. CDR3 region: CAWSVYRQLHDTAYGYTF. The CDR3 coding sequence is TGTGCCTGGAGTGTATATCGGCAGTTACACGACACGGCCTATGGCTACACCTTC.

The genes are TRBV5-1 and TRBJ2-1; D might be TRBD2 (5 bases). With 4 bases removed from V and 5 bases from J, the gap between germline ends came to 16 bases. Germline assignment: CDR1 SGHRS and CDR2 YFSETQ. There are 15 residues in the CDR3. The CDR3 DNA is TGCGCCAGCAGCCTAGGACTGCTCCGGAACAATGAGCAGTTCTTC. This gives the protein CASSLGLLRNNEQFF.

The V and J genes are TRBV6-5 and TRBJ2-1, with 7 positions matching TRBD2. The germline V gene has CDR1 MNHEY and CDR2 SVGAGI. V shed 6 bases and J 4 bases; nucleotides not matched to a gene: 6. CDR3 length equals 14 residues. In DNA, the CDR3 is TGTGCCAGCAGACCCGGGGGGATTTACAATGAGCAGTTCTTC. Residues: CASRPGGIYNEQFF.

The chain employs TRBV19 and TRBJ2-1; TRBD2 might be the D (5 bases). The CDR3 extends over 16 amino acids. Germline V gene lookup returns CDR1 LNHDA and CDR2 SQIVND (reference sequence). The V end lost 4 bases, the J end lost 3 bases, and 16 bases lay between the germline ends. In DNA, the CDR3 is TGTGCCAGTAGTAGAGGGTGGGAGATTAGCTACAATGAGCAGTTCTTC. The encoded protein is CASSRGWEISYNEQFF.

This sequence joins TRBV5-4 and TRBJ2-1; tentatively, D is TRBD2 (7 bases). This CDR3 is built from 15 residues. From germline, CDR1 is SGHNT and CDR2 YYREEE (reference sequence). The V end lost 6 bases, the J end lost 2 bases, and 15 bases lay between the germline ends. CDR3 sequence: CASIPRGGTYNEQFF. In DNA, the CDR3 is TGTGCCAGCATCCCAAGGGGGGGAACCTACAATGAGCAGTTCTTC.

The gene calls are TRBV10-3 and TRBJ1-2; D remains unclear. The CDR3 sequence is 13 residues long. V gave up 0 bases and J gave up 6 bases, with 8 bases separating them. Germline V gives CDR1 ENHRY, CDR2 SYGVKD. The CDR3 protein is CAISESGQDGYTF. The CDR3 DNA reads as TGTGCCATCAGTGAGTCTGGGCAGGATGGCTACACCTTC.

The chain recombines TRBV13 with TRBJ1-1, with TRBD1 matching over 7 bases. This CDR3 has 16 residues. Germline V gives CDR1 PRHDT, CDR2 FYEKMQ (reference sequence). Losses at the gene ends were 5 bases for V and 4 bases for J; bases not matched to a gene: 13. CDR3 residues: CASSQRTGGSGTEAFF. CDR3 nucleotide sequence: TGTGCCAGCAGCCAGAGGACAGGAGGGTCAGGCACTGAAGCTTTCTTT.

This clone was counted a single time. This rearrangement joins TRBV4-2 to TRBJ1-2; TRBD1 aligns across 7 bases. The CDR3 has 16 residues. The V gene's germline CDR1 is LGHNA and CDR2 YNFKEQ. Trimming took 0 bases from V and 7 from J; bases not matched to a gene: 11. The CDR3 here is CASSQERTQGTAGYTF. In DNA, the CDR3 is TGTGCCAGCAGCCAAGAAAGAACACAGGGGACTGCTGGCTACACCTTC.

The gene calls are TRBV2 and TRBJ2-2, with D possibly TRBD2 on 6 matching bases. Germline V gene sequence: CDR1 SNHLY, CDR2 FYNNEI. V lost 4 bases and J 3 bases, leaving 9 bases between the germline ends. This CDR3 is built from 14 residues. The chain's CDR3 is CASSVRRDTGELFF. DNA for the CDR3: TGTGCCAGCAGTGTACGGAGGGACACCGGGGAGCTGTTTTTT.

The rearrangement links TRBV7-2 to TRBJ2-7, with a tentative D call TRBD1 (6 bases). Germline V gene data show CDR1 as SGHTA and CDR2 as FQGNSA. Trimming removed 4 bases from V and 0 bases from J, with 10 bases in between. The CDR3 has 14 residues. CDR3 DNA sequence: TGTGCCAGCAGCTGGACAGCTAGCTCCTACGAGCAGTACTTC. Its protein product is CASSWTASSYEQYF.

The J gene is TRBJ2-5, the V gene TRBV19; 9 bases line up with TRBD2. The CDR3 sequence is 14 residues long. The germline V gene encodes CDR1 LNHDA and CDR2 SQIVND (reference sequence). V shed 5 bases, J shed 5 bases, and the junction held 6 bases outside the gene matches. The CDR3: CASSPSGIRETQYF. In DNA, the CDR3 is TGTGCCAGTAGTCCTAGCGGGATTAGGGAGACCCAGTACTTC.

This clone was seen just once. This rearrangement joins TRBV6-5 to TRBJ2-7; 10 bases line up with TRBD2. Germline V lookup: CDR1 MNHEY, CDR2 SVGAGI. Unmatched junction bases numbered 4, after V lost 2 bases and J lost 3 bases. This CDR3 is 15 amino acids long. The CDR3 here is CASSYRASGSYEQYF. CDR3 coding DNA: TGTGCCAGCAGTTACAGGGCTAGCGGGAGCTACGAGCAGTACTTC.

V usage is TRBV2 and J usage is TRBJ1-1; D ambiguous. V was pared by 6 bases and J by 6 bases, with 8 bases between. The V gene's germline CDR1 is SNHLY and CDR2 FYNNEI. This CDR3 spans 11 amino acids. CDR3 nucleotide sequence: TGTGCCAGCAGAAGGGAGTCTGAAGCTTTCTTT. Its translation: CASRRESEAFF.

This sequence joins TRBV12-3 or TRBV12-4 and TRBJ2-1; tentative D call: TRBD1 (5 bases). V lost 3 bases and J 6 bases, leaving 9 bases between the germline ends. CDR3 length: 13 residues. The CDR3, as DNA: TGTGCCAGCAGTTTCAGGGCAGGCAATGAGCAGTTCTTC. Translating gives CASSFRAGNEQFF.

The CDR3 nucleotides are TGTGCCAGCAGCGGGACTAGCGGGGGGGCGAACACCGGGGAGCTGTTTTTT. Translation: CASSGTSGGANTGELFF. The chain has TRBV5-4 and TRBJ2-2; 16 nucleotides match TRBD2. Germline-derived CDR1 and CDR2 are SGHNT and YYREEE (reference sequence). Losses at the gene ends were 4 bases for V and 0 bases for J; bases not matched to a gene: 0. The CDR3 loop spans 17 amino acids.

This chain joins TRBV3-1 (or the pseudogene TRBV3-2) and TRBJ1-2, with a possible D match to TRBD1 (5 bases). This CDR3 spans 15 amino acids. V lost 4 bases and J 8 bases, leaving 20 bases between the germline ends. Germline V gene data show CDR1 as LGHDT and CDR2 as YNNKEL (reference sequence). CDR3 region: CASSLSLLAGQGYTF. In DNA form, the CDR3 reads TGTGCCAGCAGCCTGAGTTTATTGGCAGGGCAAGGCTACACCTTC.

The rearrangement links TRBV28 to TRBJ1-3; TRBD1 agrees at 7 bases. The CDR3 contains 16 residues. With 5 bases clipped from V and 2 bases from J, the junction kept 9 bases outside the gene matches. CDR1 and CDR2 from the germline V gene are MDHEN and SYDVKM. CDR3 bases: TGTGCCAGCAGTCTTCAGTCGACAGGGACTGGAAACACCATATATTTT. It translates to CASSLQSTGTGNTIYF.

This clone was detected a few times. The chain joins TRBV5-1 to TRBJ1-5, with D tentatively TRBD1 (5 bases). Trimming took off 5 bases at V and 0 bases at J, with 12 bases between the two ends. CDR1 and CDR2 (germline): SGHRS, YFSETQ. This CDR3 spans 15 amino acids. The CDR3 coding sequence is TGCGCCAGCAGGTACACAGGCGATAGCAATCAGCCCCAGCATTTT. Translated, it gives CASRYTGDSNQPQHF.

Written as DNA, the CDR3 is TGTGCTAGTGTGCTGGCCTATGGCTACACCTTC. The encoded protein is CASVLAYGYTF. The chain has TRBV12-5 and TRBJ1-2; D is uncertain. V shed 7 bases and J shed 4 bases, with 7 bases lying between them. Germline CDR1 is LGHNT and CDR2 is FRNRAP. CDR3 length: 11 amino acids.